One sample yielded the 25 T cell receptor beta chains listed below, sequenced in a study of blood T cell repertoires in COVID-19. The repertoire was sequenced with immunoSEQ multiplex PCR; TCRdb's copy has only in-frame clones and lacks some. The data show 100,000 to 150,000 clones, roughly 84% seen once. The sequenced material came from PBMCs or T cells enriched from blood (not recorded which). All receptors derive from a woman aged 25 to 39 who had recovered from COVID-19.

This chain connects TRBV28 to TRBJ1-5; tentative D call: TRBD1 (5 bases). The CDR3 has 15 residues. V lost 7 bases and J lost 7, with 20 bases in between. CDR1 is MDHEN and CDR2 is SYDVKM in the germline V gene. The CDR3 reads CASIPRTLLFQPQHF. CDR3 nucleotides: TGTGCCAGCATCCCCCGGACACTCTTATTCCAGCCCCAGCATTTT.

V usage is TRBV20-1 and J usage is TRBJ2-7, with 7 nucleotides matching TRBD2. Germline lookup yields CDR1 DFQATT and CDR2 SNEGSKA (reference sequence). The CDR3 extends over 14 amino acids. Trimming took 3 bases from V and 0 from J; bases not matched to a gene: 5. DNA for the CDR3: TGCAGTGCTAGTGGGCTAGCGGCCTCCTACGAGCAGTACTTC. Encoded protein: CSASGLAASYEQYF.

The chain carries TRBV6-4 and TRBJ1-1; no definite D call. V was cut by 4 bases and J by 0 bases, with 6 bases left in between. Germline V lookup: CDR1 MRHNA, CDR2 SNTAGT. CDR3 length equals 13 residues. CDR3 sequence: CASSVAVNTEAFF. CDR3 in DNA: TGTGCCAGCAGTGTAGCCGTGAACACTGAAGCTTTCTTT.

This rearrangement joins TRBV19 to TRBJ2-2; 7 nucleotides align to TRBD2. This CDR3 is built from 15 residues. Looked up from germline, CDR1 is LNHDA and CDR2 is SQIVND (reference sequence). V trimming: 3 bases; J trimming: 4 bases; junction bases outside the gene matches: 5. CDR3: CASSMGGSGTGELFF. CDR3 coding DNA: TGTGCCAGTAGTATGGGCGGGAGCGGCACCGGGGAGCTGTTTTTT.

The chain combines TRBV12-5 with TRBJ1-2; D call uncertain. CDR1 and CDR2 from the germline V gene are LGHNT and FRNRAP. This CDR3 spans 16 amino acids. The ends were cut back, 0 bases at V and 2 bases at J, with 13 bases in the middle. CDR3 DNA sequence: TGTGCTAGTGGTTTGGTACATGAGGCAGCGAACTATGGCTACACCTTC. It codes for CASGLVHEAANYGYTF.

The V call is TRBV27, the J call TRBJ2-5, with 7 bases that match TRBD2. V shed 2 bases, J shed 6 bases, and the junction held 3 bases outside the gene matches. This CDR3 spans 13 amino acids. Germline CDR1 and CDR2: MNHEY and SMNVEV (reference sequence). In nucleotides, the CDR3 is TGTGCCAGCAGTTTACTAGCGGAGCAGACCCAGTACTTC. It is translated as CASSLLAEQTQYF.

The chain uses TRBV19 and TRBJ1-5; 7 bases line up with TRBD1. The V segment lost 4 bases and the J segment 4 bases; nucleotides outside the gene matches: 7. CDR1 and CDR2 (germline): LNHDA, SQIVND (reference sequence). This CDR3 has 15 amino acids. In nucleotides, the CDR3 is TGTGCCAGTAGTAAAGACAGGGCCAGGAATCAGCCCCAGCATTTT. It encodes CASSKDRARNQPQHF.

The chain uses TRBV7-8 and TRBJ1-4, with D possibly being TRBD1 (5 bases). Germline values: CDR1 SGHVS, CDR2 FQNEAQ. This CDR3 spans 16 amino acids. The V gene lost 4 bases and the J gene lost 6 bases, with 18 bases spanning the gap. The CDR3 reads CASSYPQVGFHEKLFF. The CDR3 nucleotides are TGTGCCAGCAGCTACCCACAGGTCGGGTTTCATGAAAAACTGTTTTTT.

This sequence joins TRBV13 and TRBJ2-2; TRBD2 matches 10 bases. Losses at the gene ends were 4 bases for V and 3 bases for J; bases not matched to a gene: 8. Germline CDR1 reads PRHDT; CDR2 reads FYEKMQ (reference sequence). CDR3 length: 17 residues. As DNA, the CDR3 is TGTGCCAGCAGCTCTATCCTAGCGGGAGAGTACACCGGGGAGCTGTTTTTT. Amino acids: CASSSILAGEYTGELFF.

The chain's CDR3 is CASSLMSGTSGRAINEQFF. For the CDR3, the DNA is TGTGCCAGCAGCTTAATGTCCGGGACTAGCGGGAGGGCCATCAATGAGCAGTTCTTC. The V call is TRBV7-3, the J call TRBJ2-1, with 16 positions matching TRBD2. Germline V gives CDR1 SGHTA, CDR2 FQGTGA. The V gene end was trimmed by 1 base and the J gene end by 6 bases; junction bases not matched to a gene: 9. The CDR3 loop spans 19 amino acids.

The chain couples TRBV28 to TRBJ1-4; D is possibly TRBD1 (5 bases). V was cut by 5 bases and J by 8 bases, with 18 bases left in between. Germline V gives CDR1 MDHEN, CDR2 SYDVKM. CDR3 length: 15 amino acids. DNA for the CDR3: TGTGCCAGCAGTCCCGGAGGGTCCGGGGGAGAAAAACTGTTTTTT. As protein: CASSPGGSGGEKLFF.

The chain recombines TRBV11-2 with TRBJ2-7, with D unclear. Germline-derived CDR1 and CDR2 are SGHAT and FQNNGV. Trimming took off 6 bases at V and 2 bases at J, with 11 bases between the two ends. The CDR3 contains 13 residues. CDR3 sequence reads: CASRSNRAYEQYF. The CDR3 DNA follows: TGTGCCAGCAGGTCCAACCGAGCCTACGAGCAGTACTTC.

This clone occurred a few times. The chain joins TRBV6-5 to TRBJ1-4; TRBD1 might be the D (6 bases). The CDR3 runs 16 residues. From germline, CDR1 is MNHEY and CDR2 SVGAGI. Trimming removed 4 bases from V and 2 bases from J, with 14 bases in between. CDR3: CASSWVAGATNEKLFF. For the CDR3, the DNA is TGTGCCAGCAGTTGGGTGGCAGGGGCGACTAATGAAAAACTGTTTTTT.

This clone was observed a single time. The rearrangement links TRBV4-3 to TRBJ2-5, with 7 nucleotides matching TRBD1. The CDR3 contains 19 residues. Losses at the gene ends were 0 bases for V and 9 bases for J; bases not matched to a gene: 22. CDR1 is LGHNA and CDR2 is YSLEER in the germline V gene. CDR3 protein: CASSQEVYYGTEGETSQYF. Written as DNA, the CDR3 is TGCGCCAGCAGCCAAGAAGTATATTATGGGACAGAGGGGGAAACATCCCAGTACTTC.

The chain carries TRBV7-2 and TRBJ1-5; D not resolved. With 5 bases removed from V and 3 bases from J, the gap between germline ends came to 11 bases. This CDR3 is 14 amino acids long. The germline V gene encodes CDR1 SGHTA and CDR2 FQGNSA. This chain's CDR3 is CASSVRQINQPQHF. CDR3 coding DNA: TGTGCCAGCAGCGTAAGACAAATCAATCAGCCCCAGCATTTT.

Concerning this clone itself: A much bigger clone sits one base away, suggesting this may be a read error. This chain uses TRBV5-1 with TRBJ2-7, with TRBD2 matching 9 bases. The CDR3 covers 13 residues. V lost 4 bases and J lost 3; bases outside the gene matches: 2. Germline lookup yields CDR1 SGHRS and CDR2 YFSETQ. This chain's CDR3 is CASSLTSGYEQYF. The CDR3 nucleotides are TGCGCCAGCAGCCTGACTAGCGGCTACGAGCAGTACTTC.

The chain links TRBV5-1 to TRBJ1-3; TRBD1 matches 7 bases. The CDR3 sequence is 13 residues long. Germline V gene lookup returns CDR1 SGHRS and CDR2 YFSETQ. Trimming removed 4 bases from V and 8 bases from J; junction bases left unmatched: 6. CDR3 nucleotides: TGCGCCAGCAGCCAGGACAGGCATCACACCATATATTTT. Residues: CASSQDRHHTIYF.

This rearrangement joins TRBV19 to TRBJ2-7, with 7 bases identical to TRBD2. The germline V gene has CDR1 LNHDA and CDR2 SQIVND (reference sequence). This CDR3 region has 14 residues. After removal of 5 bases from V and 2 bases from J, the junction contained 6 bases not matched to a gene. The CDR3 reads CASSPQGGPYEQYF. The DNA for the CDR3 is TGTGCCAGTAGTCCCCAGGGAGGGCCCTACGAGCAGTACTTC. The full variable domain, in which reference TRBV19 and TRBJ2-7 provide the parts outside the CDR3, is DGGITQSPKYLFRKEGQNVTLSCEQNLNHDAMYWYRQDPGQGLRLIYYSQIVNDFQKGDIAEGYSVSREKKESFPLTVTSAQKNPTAFYLCASSPQGGPYEQYFGPGTRLTVT.

This clone was picked up one time. The chain couples TRBV7-8 to TRBJ2-6; 7 bases map to TRBD2. After removal of 8 bases from V and 4 bases from J, the junction contained 5 bases not matched to a gene. The germline CDR1 and CDR2 sequences are SGHVS and FQNEAQ. This CDR3 region has 14 residues. For the CDR3, the DNA is TGTGCCAGCGAACCGGGAGGAGGGGCCAACGTCCTGACTTTC. Protein sequence: CASEPGGGANVLTF.

CDR3 in DNA: TGTGCCTGGGCAGGGAAGCCCTACGAGCAGTACTTC. It yields the protein CAWAGKPYEQYF. The rearrangement links TRBV30 to TRBJ2-7; D might be TRBD1 (5 bases). Germline loops: CDR1 GTSNPN, CDR2 SVGIG (reference sequence). Trimming left V 5 bases short and J 2 bases short, with 10 bases between. The CDR3 has 12 amino acids. The full variable domain, rest sourced from reference TRBV30 and TRBJ2-7, is SQTIHQWPATLVQPVGSPLSLECTVEGTSNPNLYWYRQAAGRGLQLLFYSVGIGQISSEVPQNLSASRPQDRQFILSSKKLLLSDSGFYLCAWAGKPYEQYFGPGTRLTVT.

J is TRBJ1-2 and V is TRBV28, with a tentative D call TRBD1 (6 bases). V gave up 10 bases and J gave up 4 bases, with 10 bases separating them. Germline assignment: CDR1 MDHEN and CDR2 SYDVKM. CDR3 size: 11 residues. The CDR3: CATKGGYGYTF. The CDR3 nucleotides read TGTGCCACGAAAGGGGGCTATGGCTACACCTTC.

The rearrangement links TRBV6-5 to TRBJ1-6; D not certain. Germline assignment: CDR1 MNHEY and CDR2 SVGAGI. Deletions cut 0 bases from V and 6 bases from J, with 9 bases between. The CDR3 runs to 15 residues. In DNA form, the CDR3 reads TGTGCCAGCAGTTACTCCGGCCGGGGTAATTCACCCCTCCACTTT. The encoded protein is CASSYSGRGNSPLHF.

The CDR3 loop is CASRVSGSTDTQYF. The CDR3, as DNA: TGTGCCAGCAGGGTTAGCGGGAGCACAGATACGCAGTATTTT. V and J are TRBV28 and TRBJ2-3; TRBD2 aligns across 7 bases. The V segment lost 6 bases and the J segment 0 bases; nucleotides outside the gene matches: 3. Germline CDR1 is MDHEN and CDR2 is SYDVKM. CDR3 length: 14 residues.

The J gene is TRBJ2-1, the V gene TRBV6-2 or TRBV6-3; 7 positions agree with TRBD2. The CDR3 extends over 15 amino acids. In germline, CDR1 is MNHEY, CDR2 SVGEGT. The trim removed 3 bases at V and 2 bases at J, leaving 4 bases unmatched. The CDR3 sequence is CASSYLAGAYNEQFF. The CDR3 DNA reads as TGTGCCAGCAGTTATTTAGCGGGCGCCTACAATGAGCAGTTCTTC.

The chain employs TRBV15 and TRBJ2-5; TRBD1 agrees at 7 bases. Germline lookup yields CDR1 LNHNV and CDR2 YYDKDF (reference sequence). The junction had 5 bases not matched to a gene; V was cut back by 0 bases and J by 4 bases. The CDR3 length is 15 residues. CDR3 sequence reads: CATSRDRAGGETQYF. The CDR3 region has the DNA TGTGCCACCAGCAGAGATAGGGCAGGGGGAGAGACCCAGTACTTC. The full variable domain, with the rest looked up from reference TRBV15 and TRBJ2-5, is DAMVIQNPRYQVTQFGKPVTLSCSQTLNHNVMYWYQQKSSQAPKLLFHYYDKDFNNEADTPDNFQSRRPNTSFCFLDIRSPGLGDTAMYLCATSRDRAGGETQYFGPGTRLLVL.